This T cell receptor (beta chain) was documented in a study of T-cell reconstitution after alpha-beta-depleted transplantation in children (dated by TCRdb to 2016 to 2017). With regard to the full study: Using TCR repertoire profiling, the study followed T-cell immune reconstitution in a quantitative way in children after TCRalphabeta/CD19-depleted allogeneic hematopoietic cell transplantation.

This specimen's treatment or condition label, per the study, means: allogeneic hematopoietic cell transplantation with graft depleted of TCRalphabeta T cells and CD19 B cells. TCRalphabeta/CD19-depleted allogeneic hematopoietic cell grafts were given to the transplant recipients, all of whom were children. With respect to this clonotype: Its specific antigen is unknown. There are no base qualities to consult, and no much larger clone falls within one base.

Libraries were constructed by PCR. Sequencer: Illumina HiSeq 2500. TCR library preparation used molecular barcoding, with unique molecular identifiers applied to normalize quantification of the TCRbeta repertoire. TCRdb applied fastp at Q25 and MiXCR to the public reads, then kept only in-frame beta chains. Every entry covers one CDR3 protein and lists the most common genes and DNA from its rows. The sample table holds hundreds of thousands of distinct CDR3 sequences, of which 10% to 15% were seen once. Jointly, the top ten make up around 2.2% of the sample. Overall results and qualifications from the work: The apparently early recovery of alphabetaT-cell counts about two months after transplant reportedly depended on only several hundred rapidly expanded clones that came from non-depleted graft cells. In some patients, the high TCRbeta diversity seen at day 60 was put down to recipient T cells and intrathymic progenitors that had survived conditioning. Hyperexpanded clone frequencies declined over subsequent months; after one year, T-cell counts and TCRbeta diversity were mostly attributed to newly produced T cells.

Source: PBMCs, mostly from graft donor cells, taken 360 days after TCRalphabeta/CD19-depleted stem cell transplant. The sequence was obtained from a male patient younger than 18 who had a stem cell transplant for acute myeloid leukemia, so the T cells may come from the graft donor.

The DNA is as follows: TGCAGCGTTCGGGTCAGAATTAACACCGGGGAGCTGTTTTTT. It encodes CSVRVRINTGELFF. The chain uses TRBV29-1 and TRBJ2-2; no confident D gene assignment can be made. There are 14 amino acids in the CDR3, from cysteine to phenylalanine inclusive. Only the CDR3 part of the read is kept: 42 bases, read in frame from the first base. Sequences SQVTM (CDR1) and ANQGSEA (CDR2) are obtained from the germline V gene. A distance of 12 bases separates the germline ends of V and J, which lose 5 bases and 2 bases respectively.